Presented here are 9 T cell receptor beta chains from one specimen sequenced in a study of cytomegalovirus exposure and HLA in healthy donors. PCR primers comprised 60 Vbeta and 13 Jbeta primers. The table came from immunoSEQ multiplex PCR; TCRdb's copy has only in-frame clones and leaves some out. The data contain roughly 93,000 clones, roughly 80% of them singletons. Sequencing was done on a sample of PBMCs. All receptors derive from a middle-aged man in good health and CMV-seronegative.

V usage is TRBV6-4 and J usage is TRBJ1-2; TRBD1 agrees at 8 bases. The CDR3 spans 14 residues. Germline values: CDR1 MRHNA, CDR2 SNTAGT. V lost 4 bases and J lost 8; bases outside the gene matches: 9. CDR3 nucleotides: TGTGCCAGCAGTGCGGTTTCAGGGGGCTGCGGCTACACCTTC. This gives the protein CASSAVSGGCGYTF.

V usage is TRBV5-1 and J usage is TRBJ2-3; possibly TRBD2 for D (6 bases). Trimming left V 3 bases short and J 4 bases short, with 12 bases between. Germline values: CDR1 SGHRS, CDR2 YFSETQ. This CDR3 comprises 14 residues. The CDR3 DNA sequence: TGCGCCAGCAGCTCCCGGGGGAAGCCAGATACGCAGTATTTT. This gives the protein CASSSRGKPDTQYF.

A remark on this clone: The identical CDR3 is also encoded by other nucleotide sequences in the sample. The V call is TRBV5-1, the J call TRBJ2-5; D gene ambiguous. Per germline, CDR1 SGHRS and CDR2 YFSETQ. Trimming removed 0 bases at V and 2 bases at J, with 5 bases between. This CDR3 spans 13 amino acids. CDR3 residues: CASSLGAQETQYF. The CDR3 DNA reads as TGCGCCAGCAGCTTGGGGGCGCAAGAGACCCAGTACTTC.

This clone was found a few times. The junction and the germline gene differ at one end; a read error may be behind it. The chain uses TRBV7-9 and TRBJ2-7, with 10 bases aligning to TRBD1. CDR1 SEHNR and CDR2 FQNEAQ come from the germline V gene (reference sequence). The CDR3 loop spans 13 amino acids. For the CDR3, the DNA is TGTGCCAGCAGCCAGGGACAGGGGCGCCTTTTGGACTTC. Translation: CASSQGQGRLLDF.

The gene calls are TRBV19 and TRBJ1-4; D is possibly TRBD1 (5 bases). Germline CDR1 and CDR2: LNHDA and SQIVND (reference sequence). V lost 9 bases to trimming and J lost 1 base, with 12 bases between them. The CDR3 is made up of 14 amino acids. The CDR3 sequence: CASSSGGTNEKLFF. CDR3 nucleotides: TGTGCCAGCTCGTCGGGGGGAACTAATGAAAAACTGTTTTTT.

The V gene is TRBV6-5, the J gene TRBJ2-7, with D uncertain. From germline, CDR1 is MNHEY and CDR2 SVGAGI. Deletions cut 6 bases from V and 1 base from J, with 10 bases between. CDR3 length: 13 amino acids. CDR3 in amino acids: CASRRPASYEQYF. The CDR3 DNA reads TGTGCCAGCAGGCGGCCGGCGTCCTACGAGCAGTACTTC.

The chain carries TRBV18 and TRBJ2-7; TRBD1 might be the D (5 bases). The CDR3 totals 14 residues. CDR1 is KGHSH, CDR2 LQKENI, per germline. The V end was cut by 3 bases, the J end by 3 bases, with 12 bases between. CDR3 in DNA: TGTGCCAGCTCACCTGAGGCAGGGTTCTACGAGCAGTACTTC. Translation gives CASSPEAGFYEQYF.

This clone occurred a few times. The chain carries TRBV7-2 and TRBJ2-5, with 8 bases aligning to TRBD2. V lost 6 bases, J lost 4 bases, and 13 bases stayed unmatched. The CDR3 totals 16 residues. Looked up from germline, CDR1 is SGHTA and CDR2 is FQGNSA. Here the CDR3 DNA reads TGTGCCAGCAGTTCCACCGGGACTAGGTCTGGAGAGACCCAGTACTTC. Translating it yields CASSSTGTRSGETQYF.

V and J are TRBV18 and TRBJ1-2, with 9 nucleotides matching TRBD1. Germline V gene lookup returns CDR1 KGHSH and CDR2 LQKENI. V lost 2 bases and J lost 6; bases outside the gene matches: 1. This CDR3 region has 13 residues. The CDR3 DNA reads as TGTGCCAGCTCACCAAGGACAGGGGATGGCTACACCTTC. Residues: CASSPRTGDGYTF.